The 15 T cell receptor beta chains listed next were all sequenced from one sample in a study of shared clonotypes between healthy human individuals. Clones were sequenced by immunoSEQ multiplex PCR, and TCRdb holds only the in-frame ones, with some missing. The data show roughly 2,000,000 clones, about 94% seen once. Naive-designated CD8 cells lacked CD45RO, were positively enriched for CCR7, and omitted terminally differentiated effector memory CD45RA+ cells. Material for sequencing was naive CD8+ T cells from PBMCs. Every receptor here comes from a man aged 18-30 years in good health. Some clones in this sample may be carry-over from other donors' samples.

This sequence joins TRBV4-2 and TRBJ1-4; D remains ambiguous. Germline V lookup: CDR1 LGHNA, CDR2 YNFKEQ. This CDR3 region has 16 residues. Trimming left V 0 bases short and J 5 bases short, with 13 bases between. The CDR3 is CASSQDLGGPNEKLFF. CDR3 nucleotides: TGTGCCAGCAGCCAAGATCTTGGAGGACCCAATGAAAAACTGTTTTTT.

This chain joins TRBV9 and TRBJ1-1; 8 positions match TRBD1. Trimming at V came to 4 bases and at J to 1 base, leaving 15 bases not matched to a gene. Germline V gene data show CDR1 as SGDLS and CDR2 as YYNGEE. The CDR3 is 18 residues long. As DNA, the CDR3 is TGTGCCAGCAGCCCCATAACACACCGGGACAGGAGGAACACTGAAGCTTTCTTT. Protein sequence: CASSPITHRDRRNTEAFF.

The CDR3: CASSFGSGNTEAFF. CDR3 DNA sequence: TGTGCCAGCAGTTTTGGGAGTGGGAACACTGAAGCTTTCTTT. The J gene is TRBJ1-1, the V gene TRBV27; D gene uncertain. The CDR3 extends over 14 amino acids. V lost 3 bases to trimming and J lost 1 base, with 9 bases between them. Looked up from germline, CDR1 is MNHEY and CDR2 is SMNVEV (reference sequence).

This chain links TRBV5-1 with TRBJ2-1, with D perhaps given as TRBD1 or TRBD2 (5 bases each). The CDR3 runs 17 residues. With 4 bases removed from V and 8 bases from J, the gap between germline ends came to 25 bases. Germline CDR1 SGHRS, CDR2 YFSETQ. The CDR3 nucleotides read TGCGCCAGCAGCGCGAACTACCGGGACGTTAGTTCCTATGAGCAGTTCTTC. Translated: CASSANYRDVSSYEQFF.

As to this clone: The sample carries other DNA sequences with the same CDR3. V usage is TRBV7-9 and J usage is TRBJ2-5, with D uncertain. The CDR3 length is 12 residues. Germline V CDR1 and CDR2: SEHNR, FQNEAQ (reference sequence). Trimming took off 2 bases at V and 5 bases at J, with 6 bases between the two ends. CDR3 loop: CASSLLVETQYF. The DNA of the CDR3 is TGTGCCAGCAGCTTACTTGTGGAGACCCAGTACTTC.

The rearrangement links TRBV4-1 to TRBJ1-5, with a tentative D call TRBD1 (5 bases). Trimming stripped 0 bases from V and 5 bases from J, with 11 bases between. CDR1 and CDR2 from the germline V gene are MGHRA and YSYEKL. This CDR3 contains 15 residues. CDR3 coding DNA: TGCGCCAGCAGCCAAGATAGGGGTCCGTATCAGCCCCAGCATTTT. It translates to CASSQDRGPYQPQHF.

The chain links TRBV29-1 to TRBJ2-3, with 8 positions matching TRBD2. The CDR3 has 14 amino acids. Trimming at V came to 4 bases and at J to 0 bases, leaving 3 bases not matched to a gene. Germline CDR1 SQVTM, CDR2 ANQGSEA. CDR3 in amino acids: CSVAASGSTDTQYF. The DNA of the CDR3 is TGCAGCGTTGCGGCTAGCGGGAGCACAGATACGCAGTATTTT.

The rearrangement links TRBV5-1 to TRBJ2-7; 8 bases are a match to TRBD1. The V gene end was trimmed by 4 bases and the J gene end by 2 bases; junction bases not matched to a gene: 14. Germline-derived CDR1 and CDR2 are SGHRS and YFSETQ. The CDR3 has 17 residues. The CDR3 here is CASSPPRTGTGPYEQYF. The CDR3 bases are TGCGCCAGCAGCCCCCCCCGGACCGGGACAGGACCCTACGAGCAGTACTTC.

This chain joins TRBV7-9 and TRBJ1-2; 9 nucleotides line up with TRBD1. With 5 bases clipped from V and 8 bases from J, the junction kept 6 bases outside the gene matches. There are 13 residues in the CDR3. CDR1 and CDR2 from the germline V gene are SEHNR and FQNEAQ (reference sequence). The CDR3 is CASSDGTGQGYTF. CDR3 nucleotide sequence: TGTGCCAGCAGCGACGGGACAGGGCAAGGCTACACCTTC.

The CDR3 DNA reads TGCGCCAGCAGCAACGGGGTGGTCGCCGGGGAGCTGTTTTTT. Its translation is CASSNGVVAGELFF. The chain combines TRBV4-3 with TRBJ2-2, with D perhaps TRBD2 (5 bases). Germline V gene data show CDR1 as LGHNA and CDR2 as YSLEER. Trimming cost V 5 bases and J 6 bases, with 13 bases left between them. This CDR3 has 14 amino acids.

This sequence joins TRBV19 and TRBJ2-5, with D tentatively TRBD1 or TRBD2 (5 bases each). This CDR3 region has 14 residues. The germline V and J ends were trimmed by 4 bases and 5 bases, with 14 bases remaining between them. The V gene's germline CDR1 is LNHDA and CDR2 SQIVND (reference sequence). The CDR3 coding sequence is TGTGCCAGTAGTAGGGACGCTGGGTGGGAGACCCAGTACTTC. This gives the protein CASSRDAGWETQYF. Full variable domain (rest looked up from reference TRBV19 and TRBJ2-5): DGGITQSPKYLFRKEGQNVTLSCEQNLNHDAMYWYRQDPGQGLRLIYYSQIVNDFQKGDIAEGYSVSREKKESFPLTVTSAQKNPTAFYLCASSRDAGWETQYFGPGTRLLVL.

The chain recombines TRBV4-1 with TRBJ2-7; a weak D match, TRBD1 (7 bases). V lost 5 bases and J 3 bases, leaving 11 bases between the germline ends. Germline loops: CDR1 MGHRA, CDR2 YSYEKL. This CDR3 contains 13 residues. CDR3 residues: CASSSGGGYEQYF. The CDR3 nucleotides are TGCGCCAGCAGCTCAGGGGGAGGCTACGAGCAGTACTTC.

Worth noting for this clone: Within the sample, other DNA sequences also encode this same CDR3. The chain combines TRBV6-5 with TRBJ2-2; no clear D gene. The CDR3 covers 12 residues. Germline V CDR1 and CDR2: MNHEY, SVGAGI. Deletions cut 7 bases from V and 4 bases from J, with 7 bases between. CDR3 in DNA: TGTGCCAGCACCCCCCCCACCGGGGAGCTGTTTTTT. It is translated as CASTPPTGELFF.

This chain links TRBV11-3 with TRBJ2-7; TRBD1 agrees at 8 bases. The CDR3 spans 13 residues. Per the germline V gene, CDR1 is SGHNT and CDR2 is YENEEA. V shed 3 bases and J 5 bases; nucleotides not matched to a gene: 3. The CDR3 DNA reads TGTGCCAGCAGCTTCGACAGGGGCCACGAGCAGTACTTC. Amino acid sequence: CASSFDRGHEQYF.

V gene TRBV7-2 combines with J gene TRBJ2-7; 10 bases are shared with TRBD2. Germline CDR1 and CDR2: SGHTA and FQGNSA. This CDR3 contains 13 residues. Losses at the gene ends were 5 bases for V and 5 bases for J; bases not matched to a gene: 3. CDR3 region: CASSPLAGDEQYF. DNA of the CDR3: TGTGCCAGCAGCCCCCTAGCGGGAGACGAGCAGTACTTC.